The 17 T cell receptor beta chains in this list originate from one sample, sequenced in a study of radiation and T cells in renal cell carcinoma. The time point denotes: blood 4 weeks post-SBRT, at nephrectomy. Treatment described: 15 Gy SBRT to primary tumor, nephrectomy 4 weeks later. TCRdb's table, derived via immunoSEQ multiplex PCR, lists solely in-frame clones and lacks some. The sample lists more than 120,000 clones; 70% to 90% were seen once. The specimen comprised blood, sampled from a patient whose treatment included radiotherapy and nephrectomy. These receptors originate from a woman between 45 and 65 years old with renal cell carcinoma.

A single count supports this clone. V gene TRBV5-1 combines with J gene TRBJ2-2; D is possibly TRBD2 (6 bases). The CDR3 length is 15 residues. V was trimmed by 4 bases and J by 5 bases, leaving 15 bases between them. Germline CDR1 SGHRS, CDR2 YFSETQ. For the CDR3, the DNA is TGCGCCAGCAGCGCGGGAATCAGGAGGACCGGGGAGCTGTTTTTT. As protein: CASSAGIRRTGELFF.

The chain employs TRBV9 and TRBJ2-6, with D possibly being TRBD1 (6 bases). Per the germline V gene, CDR1 is SGDLS and CDR2 is YYNGEE. V was trimmed by 0 bases and J by 4 bases, leaving 11 bases between them. The CDR3 extends over 16 amino acids. The CDR3 sequence is CASSVGHRAGANVLTF. In DNA, the CDR3 is TGTGCCAGCAGCGTAGGTCACAGGGCCGGGGCCAACGTCCTGACTTTC.

V and J are TRBV2 and TRBJ2-5; 11 bases line up with TRBD2. Per germline, CDR1 SNHLY and CDR2 FYNNEI. This CDR3 has 16 residues. Losses at the gene ends were 6 bases for V and 5 bases for J; bases not matched to a gene: 11. CDR3 sequence (DNA): TGTGCCAGCAGACCCACTAGCGGGGGCGCCTCGGAGACCCAGTACTTC. Protein product: CASRPTSGGASETQYF.

The chain carries TRBV4-2 and TRBJ2-5, with 7 positions matching TRBD2. The CDR3 covers 17 residues. J gave up 1 base and V 1 base, and 9 bases lay outside the gene matches. Germline CDR1 reads LGHNA; CDR2 reads YNFKEQ. In DNA form, the CDR3 reads TGTGCCAGCAGCCAAGGGGAAGGCGGGAGTTCCCAAGAGACCCAGTACTTC. Translating it yields CASSQGEGGSSQETQYF.

The CDR3 is CASSQSSGNEKLFF. The CDR3 region has the DNA TGCGCCAGCAGCCAGTCGAGTGGCAATGAAAAACTGTTTTTT. J is TRBJ1-4 and V is TRBV5-1; D ambiguous. There are 14 residues in the CDR3. The V and J ends lost 4 bases and 5 bases respectively, with 12 bases between them. The germline V gene encodes CDR1 SGHRS and CDR2 YFSETQ.

The chain recombines TRBV6-6 with TRBJ2-1; D uncertain. Per the germline V gene, CDR1 is MNHNY and CDR2 is SVGAGI (reference sequence). The CDR3 length is 11 residues. V was cut by 6 bases and J by 6 bases, with 6 bases left in between. CDR3 coding DNA: TGTGCCAGCAGCCCCAGCAATGAGCAGTTCTTC. Translation: CASSPSNEQFF.

DNA for the CDR3: TGTGCCAGCAGCTTAGGAGGGACAGATACGCAGTATTTT. It specifies CASSLGGTDTQYF. The J gene is TRBJ2-3, the V gene TRBV11-3; a possible D gene is TRBD2 (5 bases). CDR1 SGHNT and CDR2 YENEEA come from the germline V gene. The CDR3 extends over 13 amino acids. V was clipped by 1 base and J by 3 bases, with 5 bases between them.

A single count supports this clone. The gene calls are TRBV19 and TRBJ2-6, with D possibly TRBD1 on 6 matching bases. CDR3 length: 18 residues. Trimming stripped 3 bases from V and 2 bases from J, with 17 bases between. Looked up from germline, CDR1 is LNHDA and CDR2 is SQIVND (reference sequence). The CDR3 sequence is CASSIWGQVRAGANVLTF. The CDR3 nucleotides are TGTGCCAGTAGTATTTGGGGACAAGTTCGCGCTGGGGCCAACGTCCTGACTTTC.

The chain has TRBV5-1 and TRBJ2-5, with 7 bases lining up with TRBD2. The CDR3 length is 15 residues. Trimming at V came to 4 bases and at J to 2 bases, leaving 8 bases not matched to a gene. Germline lookup yields CDR1 SGHRS and CDR2 YFSETQ. CDR3 DNA sequence: TGCGCCAGCAGCCTCGAGCCTAGCGGTCAAGAGACCCAGTACTTC. Translating it yields CASSLEPSGQETQYF.

This rearrangement joins TRBV6-5 to TRBJ2-4; 7 bases agree with TRBD1. Germline V gene data show CDR1 as MNHEY and CDR2 as SVGAGI. With V trimmed by 7 bases and J by 7 bases, 7 bases remained unmatched. CDR3 length: 13 amino acids. The CDR3 coding sequence is TGTGCCAGCACCCACAAGGGGGCTAACATTCAGTACTTC. Amino acid sequence: CASTHKGANIQYF.

The chain combines TRBV5-1 with TRBJ2-7; possible D gene TRBD1, 5 bases. Germline V gene sequence: CDR1 SGHRS, CDR2 YFSETQ. V gave up 0 bases and J gave up 5 bases, with 12 bases separating them. CDR3 size: 14 residues. The CDR3 loop is CASSLAGHLHEQYF. DNA of the CDR3: TGCGCCAGCAGCTTGGCCGGACATCTCCACGAGCAGTACTTC.

The chain links TRBV14 to TRBJ2-1; 8 nucleotides agree with TRBD2. V gave up 4 bases and J gave up 0 bases; unmatched junction bases: 5. Germline assignment: CDR1 SGHDN and CDR2 FVKESK. This CDR3 contains 16 residues. DNA for the CDR3: TGTGCCAGCAGCCTCTTAACTAGCGGCTCCTACAATGAGCAGTTCTTC. Protein sequence: CASSLLTSGSYNEQFF.

The genes are TRBV5-6 and TRBJ1-2, with a tentative D call TRBD1 (6 bases). CDR1 and CDR2 (germline): SGHDT, YYEEEE. This CDR3 region has 14 residues. V lost 1 base to trimming and J lost 5 bases, with 12 bases between them. The CDR3 sequence is CASSLKGGRYGYTF. The DNA for the CDR3 is TGTGCCAGCAGCTTGAAAGGGGGGCGATATGGCTACACCTTC.

This clone was observed a few times. CDR3 residues: CAIGSPRGHIEQYF. In DNA, the CDR3 is TGTGCCATCGGTAGTCCCAGGGGACACATCGAGCAGTACTTC. The chain has TRBV10-3 and TRBJ2-7; possible D gene TRBD1, 6 bases. Trimming removed 8 bases at V and 6 bases at J, with 20 bases between. The germline CDR1 and CDR2 sequences are ENHRY and SYGVKD. This CDR3 has 14 residues.

This clone was seen just once. The rearrangement joins TRBV5-4 to TRBJ1-4; 8 bases map to TRBD1. Trimming took 4 bases from V and 5 from J; bases not matched to a gene: 7. Germline CDR1 and CDR2: SGHNT and YYREEE (reference sequence). This CDR3 is built from 15 residues. CDR3 DNA: TGTGCCAGCAGCCCAAACACAGGGGGAAATGAAAAACTGTTTTTT. Residues: CASSPNTGGNEKLFF.

There are a few counts of this clone. The V gene is TRBV18, the J gene TRBJ2-1; weak D call: TRBD1 (5 bases). The germline V gene encodes CDR1 KGHSH and CDR2 LQKENI. This CDR3 region has 12 residues. V was trimmed by 5 bases and J by 8 bases, leaving 10 bases between them. CDR3 DNA sequence: TGTGCCAGCTCATCCAGGGTCCATGAGCAGTTCTTC. Its translation: CASSSRVHEQFF.

This clone was detected only a few times. The rearrangement uses TRBV6-4 and TRBJ1-2, with 8 nucleotides matching TRBD1. Per the germline V gene, CDR1 is MRHNA and CDR2 is SNTAGT. The CDR3 is made up of 12 amino acids. J lost 10 bases, V lost 6 bases, and 7 bases had no gene match. DNA for the CDR3: TGTGCCAGCAGACCACCGACAGGGGCCTACACCTTC. It translates to CASRPPTGAYTF.